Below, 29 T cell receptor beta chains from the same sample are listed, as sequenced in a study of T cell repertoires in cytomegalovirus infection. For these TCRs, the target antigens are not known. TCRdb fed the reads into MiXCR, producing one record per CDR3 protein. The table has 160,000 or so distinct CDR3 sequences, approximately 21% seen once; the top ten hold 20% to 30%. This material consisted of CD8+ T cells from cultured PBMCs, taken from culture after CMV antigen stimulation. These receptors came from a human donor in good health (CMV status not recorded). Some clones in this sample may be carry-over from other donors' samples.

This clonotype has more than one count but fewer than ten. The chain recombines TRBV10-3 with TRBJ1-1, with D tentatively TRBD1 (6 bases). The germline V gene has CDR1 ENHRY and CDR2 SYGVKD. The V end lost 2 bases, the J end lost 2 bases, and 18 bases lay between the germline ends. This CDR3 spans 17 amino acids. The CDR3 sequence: CAISESERGDGNTEAFF. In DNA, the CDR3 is TGTGCCATCAGTGAGAGCGAAAGGGGGGACGGTAACACTGAAGCTTTCTTT.

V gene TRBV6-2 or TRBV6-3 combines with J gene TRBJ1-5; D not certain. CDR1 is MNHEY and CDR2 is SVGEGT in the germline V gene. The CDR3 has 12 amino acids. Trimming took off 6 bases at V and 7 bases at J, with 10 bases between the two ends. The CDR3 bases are TGTGCCAGCAGCGTTCCTGCCCAGCCCCAGCATTTT. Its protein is CASSVPAQPQHF.

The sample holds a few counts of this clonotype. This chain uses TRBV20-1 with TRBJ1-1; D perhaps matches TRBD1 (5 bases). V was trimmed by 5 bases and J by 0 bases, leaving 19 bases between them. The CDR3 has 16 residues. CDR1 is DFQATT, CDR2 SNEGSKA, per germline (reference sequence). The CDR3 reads CSAPSGREYMNTEAFF. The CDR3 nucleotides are TGCAGTGCTCCCTCCGGCAGGGAGTATATGAACACTGAAGCTTTCTTT.

CDR3: CASRHGTPFTDTQYF. Written as DNA, the CDR3 is TGTGCCAGCAGGCACGGGACCCCTTTCACAGATACGCAGTATTTT. The gene calls are TRBV6-1 and TRBJ2-3, with D perhaps given as TRBD1 or TRBD2 (5 bases each). The CDR3 extends over 15 amino acids. Trimming took 6 bases from V and 2 from J, leaving 15 bases between them. The germline V gene encodes CDR1 MNHNS and CDR2 SASEGT.

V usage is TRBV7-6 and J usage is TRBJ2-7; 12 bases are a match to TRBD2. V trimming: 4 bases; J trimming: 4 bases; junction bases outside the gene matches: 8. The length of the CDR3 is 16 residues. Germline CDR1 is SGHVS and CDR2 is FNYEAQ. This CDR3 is CASSSELAGGQYEQYF. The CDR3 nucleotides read TGTGCCAGCAGCTCAGAACTAGCGGGGGGTCAATACGAGCAGTACTTC.

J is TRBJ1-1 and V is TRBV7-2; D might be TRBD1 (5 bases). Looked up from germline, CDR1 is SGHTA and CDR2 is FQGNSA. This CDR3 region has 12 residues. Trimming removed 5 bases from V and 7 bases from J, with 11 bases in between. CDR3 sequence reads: CASSQRDGEAFF. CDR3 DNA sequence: TGTGCCAGCAGCCAAAGGGACGGTGAAGCTTTCTTT.

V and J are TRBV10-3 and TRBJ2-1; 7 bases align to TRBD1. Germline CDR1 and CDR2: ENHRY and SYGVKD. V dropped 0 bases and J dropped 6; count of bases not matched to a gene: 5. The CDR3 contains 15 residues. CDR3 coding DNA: TGTGCCATCAGTGAGTCGGGACAGAATCGCAATGAGCAGTTCTTC. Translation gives CAISESGQNRNEQFF.

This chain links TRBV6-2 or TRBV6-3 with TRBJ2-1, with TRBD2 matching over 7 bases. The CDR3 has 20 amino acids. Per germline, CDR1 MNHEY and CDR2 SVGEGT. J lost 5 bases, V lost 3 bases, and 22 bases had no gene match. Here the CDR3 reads CASSYWLHIGKSGRDNEQFF. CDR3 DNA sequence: TGTGCCAGCAGTTATTGGCTCCATATCGGTAAATCGGGGAGGGACAATGAGCAGTTCTTC.

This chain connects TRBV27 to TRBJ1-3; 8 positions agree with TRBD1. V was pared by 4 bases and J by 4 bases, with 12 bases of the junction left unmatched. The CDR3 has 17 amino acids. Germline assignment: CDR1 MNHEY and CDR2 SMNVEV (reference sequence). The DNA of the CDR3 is TGTGCCAGCAGTTCCCTCCGGACAGGGTTCGCAGGAAACACCATATATTTT. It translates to CASSSLRTGFAGNTIYF.

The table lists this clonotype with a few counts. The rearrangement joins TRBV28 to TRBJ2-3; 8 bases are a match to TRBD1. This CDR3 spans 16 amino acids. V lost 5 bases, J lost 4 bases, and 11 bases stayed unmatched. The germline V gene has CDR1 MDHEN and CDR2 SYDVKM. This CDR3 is CASSPWTGTWADTQYF. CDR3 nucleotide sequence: TGTGCCAGCAGTCCCTGGACAGGGACTTGGGCAGATACGCAGTATTTT. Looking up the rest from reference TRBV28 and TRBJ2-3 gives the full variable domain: DVKVTQSSRYLVKRTGEKVFLECVQDMDHENMFWYRQDPGLGLRLIYFSYDVKMKEKGDIPEGYSVSREKKERFSLILESASTNQTSMYLCASSPWTGTWADTQYFGPGTRLTVL.

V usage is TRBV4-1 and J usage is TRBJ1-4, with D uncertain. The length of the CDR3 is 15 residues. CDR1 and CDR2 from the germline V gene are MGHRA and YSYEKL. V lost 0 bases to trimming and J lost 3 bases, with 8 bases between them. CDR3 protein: CASSQEGAANEKLFF. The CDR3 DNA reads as TGCGCCAGCAGCCAAGAGGGAGCGGCTAATGAAAAACTGTTTTTT.

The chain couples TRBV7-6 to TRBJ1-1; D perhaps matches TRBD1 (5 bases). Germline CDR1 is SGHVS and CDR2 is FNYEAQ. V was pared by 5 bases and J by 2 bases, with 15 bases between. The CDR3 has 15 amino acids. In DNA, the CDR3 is TGTGCCAGCAGCCCTCTTGTTCAGGGTAACACTGAAGCTTTCTTT. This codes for CASSPLVQGNTEAFF.

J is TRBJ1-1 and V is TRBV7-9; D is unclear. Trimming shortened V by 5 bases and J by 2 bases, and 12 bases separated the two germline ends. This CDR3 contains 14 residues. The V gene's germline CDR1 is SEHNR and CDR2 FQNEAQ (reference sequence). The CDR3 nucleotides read TGTGCCAGCAGCAGGATAGGACTTAACACTGAAGCTTTCTTT. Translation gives CASSRIGLNTEAFF. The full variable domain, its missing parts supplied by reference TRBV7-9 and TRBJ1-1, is DTGVSQNPRHKITKRGQNVTFRCDPISEHNRLYWYRQTLGQGPEFLTYFQNEAQLEKSRLLSDRFSAERPKGSFSTLEIQRTEQGDSAMYLCASSRIGLNTEAFFGQGTRLTVV.

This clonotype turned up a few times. The CDR3 region has the DNA TGTGCCAGCAGCTTAGCGAAGGTGAGGAAGGACGAGCAGTACTTC. Translation: CASSLAKVRKDEQYF. V is TRBV7-8 and J is TRBJ2-7; no firm D call. CDR3 length: 15 amino acids. V was shortened by 0 bases and J by 5 bases, with 14 bases between the two germline ends. Germline loops: CDR1 SGHVS, CDR2 FQNEAQ.

CDR3 sequence reads: CSVKGSNTGELFF. CDR3 bases: TGCAGCGTTAAGGGATCTAACACCGGGGAGCTGTTTTTT. V and J are TRBV29-1 and TRBJ2-2; D gene unclear. Trimming cost V 5 bases and J 2 bases, with 9 bases left between them. The CDR3 covers 13 residues. The germline V gene has CDR1 SQVTM and CDR2 ANQGSEA.

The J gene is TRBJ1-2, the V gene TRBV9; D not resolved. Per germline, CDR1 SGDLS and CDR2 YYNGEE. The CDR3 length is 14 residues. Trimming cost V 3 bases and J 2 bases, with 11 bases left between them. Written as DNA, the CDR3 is TGTGCCAGCAGCGAGGAGGTGGGAAACTATGGCTACACCTTC. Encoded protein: CASSEEVGNYGYTF.

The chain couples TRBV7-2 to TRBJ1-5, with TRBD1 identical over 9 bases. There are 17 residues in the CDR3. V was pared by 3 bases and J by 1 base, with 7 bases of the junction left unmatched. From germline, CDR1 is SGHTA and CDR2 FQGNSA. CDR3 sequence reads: CASSFRGQGRSNQPQHF. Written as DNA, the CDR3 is TGTGCCAGCAGCTTTAGGGGACAGGGAAGAAGCAATCAGCCCCAGCATTTT.

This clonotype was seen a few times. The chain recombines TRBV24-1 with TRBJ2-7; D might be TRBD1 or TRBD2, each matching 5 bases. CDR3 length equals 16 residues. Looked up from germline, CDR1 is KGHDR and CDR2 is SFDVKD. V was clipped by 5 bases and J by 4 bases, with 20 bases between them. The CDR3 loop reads CATSVPTGTENYEQYF. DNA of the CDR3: TGTGCCACCAGTGTCCCCACCGGGACGGAAAATTACGAGCAGTACTTC.

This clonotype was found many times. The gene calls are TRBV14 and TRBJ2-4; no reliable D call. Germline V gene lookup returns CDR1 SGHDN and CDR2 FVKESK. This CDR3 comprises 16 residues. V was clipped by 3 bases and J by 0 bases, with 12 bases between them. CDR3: CASSQGPTLAKNIQYF. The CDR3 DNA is TGTGCCAGCAGCCAGGGCCCTACACTAGCCAAAAACATTCAGTACTTC.

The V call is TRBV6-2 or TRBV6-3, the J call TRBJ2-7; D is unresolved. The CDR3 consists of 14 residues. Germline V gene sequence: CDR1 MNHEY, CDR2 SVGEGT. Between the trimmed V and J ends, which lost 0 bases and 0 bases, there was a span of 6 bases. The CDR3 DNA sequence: TGTGCCAGCAGTTACTCCTCGAGCTCCTACGAGCAGTACTTC. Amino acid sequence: CASSYSSSSYEQYF.

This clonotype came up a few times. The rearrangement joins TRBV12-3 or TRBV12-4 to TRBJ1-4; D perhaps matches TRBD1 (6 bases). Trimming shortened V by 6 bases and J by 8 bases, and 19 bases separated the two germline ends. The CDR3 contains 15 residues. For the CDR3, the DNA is TGTGCCAGCAGCCCCAACAGGGACGTTTGGGAAAAACTGTTTTTT. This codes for CASSPNRDVWEKLFF.

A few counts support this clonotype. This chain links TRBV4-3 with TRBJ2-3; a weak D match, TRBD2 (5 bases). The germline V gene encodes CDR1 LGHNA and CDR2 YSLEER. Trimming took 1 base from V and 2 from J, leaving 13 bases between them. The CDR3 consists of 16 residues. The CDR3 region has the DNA TGCGCCAGCAGCCAAGTACTAGTGGCAGACACAGATACGCAGTATTTT. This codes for CASSQVLVADTDTQYF.

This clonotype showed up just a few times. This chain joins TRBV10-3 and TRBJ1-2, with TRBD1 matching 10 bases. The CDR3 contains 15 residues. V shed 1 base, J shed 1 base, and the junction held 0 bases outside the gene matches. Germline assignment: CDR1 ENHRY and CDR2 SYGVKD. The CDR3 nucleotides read TGTGCCATCAGTGAGTGGACAGGGGGTAACTATGGCTACACCTTC. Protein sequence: CAISEWTGGNYGYTF.

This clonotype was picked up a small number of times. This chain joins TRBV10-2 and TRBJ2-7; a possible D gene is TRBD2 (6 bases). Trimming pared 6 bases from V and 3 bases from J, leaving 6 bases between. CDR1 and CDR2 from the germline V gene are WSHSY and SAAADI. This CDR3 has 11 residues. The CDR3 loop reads CASRDYYEQYF. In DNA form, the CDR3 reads TGCGCCAGCAGGGACTACTACGAGCAGTACTTC.

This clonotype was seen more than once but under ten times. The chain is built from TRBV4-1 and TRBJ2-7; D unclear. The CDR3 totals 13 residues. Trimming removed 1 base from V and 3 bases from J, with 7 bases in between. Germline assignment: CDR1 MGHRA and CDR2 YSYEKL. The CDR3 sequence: CASSQVVGYEQYF. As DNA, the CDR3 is TGCGCCAGCAGCCAAGTGGTCGGCTACGAGCAGTACTTC.

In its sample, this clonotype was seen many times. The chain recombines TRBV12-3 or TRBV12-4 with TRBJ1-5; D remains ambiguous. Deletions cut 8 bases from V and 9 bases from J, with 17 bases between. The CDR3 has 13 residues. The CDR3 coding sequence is TGTGCCAGCGGAGACACGGGGATGCCGCCCCAGCATTTT. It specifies CASGDTGMPPQHF.

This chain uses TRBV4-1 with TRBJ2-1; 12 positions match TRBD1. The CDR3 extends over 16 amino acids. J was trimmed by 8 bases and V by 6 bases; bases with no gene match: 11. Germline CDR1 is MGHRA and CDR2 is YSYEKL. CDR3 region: CASRAPGTGGIDEQFF. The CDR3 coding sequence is TGCGCCAGCAGGGCACCCGGGACAGGGGGCATCGATGAGCAGTTCTTC.

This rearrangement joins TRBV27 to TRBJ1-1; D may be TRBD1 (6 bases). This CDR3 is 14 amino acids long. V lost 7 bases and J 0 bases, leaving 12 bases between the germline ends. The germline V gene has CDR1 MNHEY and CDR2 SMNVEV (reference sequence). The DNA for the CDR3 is TGTGCCAGCATCTCCGGGACACTGAACACTGAAGCTTTCTTT. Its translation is CASISGTLNTEAFF.

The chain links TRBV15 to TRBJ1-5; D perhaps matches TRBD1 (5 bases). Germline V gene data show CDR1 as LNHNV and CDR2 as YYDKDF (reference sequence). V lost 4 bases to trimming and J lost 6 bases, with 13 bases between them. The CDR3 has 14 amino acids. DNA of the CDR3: TGTGCCACCAGCACACGGGGGGACTCTCAGCCCCAGCATTTT. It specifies CATSTRGDSQPQHF.